This TCR beta chain derives from a study of blood T cell repertoires in COVID-19 (dated by TCRdb to about 2020). Background on the whole study: Collaborator samples came from the United States, Italy and Spain and covered acute and convalescent phases of COVID-19. Samples were obtained from the ongoing ImmuneRACE study (first 160 participants) and from roughly 1,300 subjects provided by 6 global collaborators. Where available, HLA class I and class II types were obtained from metadata supplied by the sample provider rather than from assay-based typing. The dataset comprised deeply sampled blood TCRbeta repertoires from subjects exposed to, actively infected with, or recovered from COVID-19. The sample metadata nearly always contained a de-identified subject ID, COVID-19 status, age in years and sex. The repertoires were made available in a free public database intended to serve as a resource for research on the immune response to SARS-CoV-2. The prospective study material was composed of cDNA or gDNA derived from T cells, B-cell-depleted T cells, or PBMCs.

Each collaborating institution followed its own protocols to collect whole blood in K2EDTA tubes. For TCRbeta analysis, collaborators shipped samples in one of three forms: frozen whole blood, isolated PBMCs, or DNA extracted from either of those sample types. From the cysteine through the phenylalanine, the CDR3 covers 16 amino acids. Only the CDR3 region is kept as DNA, spanning 48 bases read in frame from base 1. In the germline V gene (reference sequence), CDR1 corresponds to MNHNY and CDR2 to SVGAGI. V sheds 6 bases and J sheds 0 bases, leaving 18 bases between their ends. The paper as a whole reports these results and caveats: Clinical and demographic metadata were provided uncurated, with the amount varying by source and participant.

With regard to this clone: Its target antigen remains unknown. No base quality values were provided; no much bigger clone lies one nucleotide off.

TCRbeta CDR3 regions were amplified from genomic DNA by means of the immunoSEQ Assay, a bias-controlled multiplex PCR. The original methods were these. Within the assay, amplification of reference gene primers was used to estimate how many nucleated cells each sample contained. To quantify the absolute abundance of each unique TCRbeta CDR3 rearrangement, sequence reads were collapsed and filtered. For each sample, productive Simpson clonality was calculated by taking the square root of Simpson's diversity index across productive rearrangements. The immuneACCESS repertoire file appears here via TCRdb, limited to in-frame rearrangements. These files lack a portion of the clones; in checked studies, under half of the deficit traces to unresolved V genes, and the cause of the others is not known. V and J calls and clone size are those listed in that table; D and trimming were worked out from the DNA. This sample has about 80,000 clones in its table, and around 88% of those were observed once. Clones ranked in the top ten supply around 5.1% of the sample.

The specimen was peripheral blood. The chain was built from TRBV6-6 and TRBJ2-7; no D segment can be confidently identified. This TCR was sampled from an elderly woman with active or convalescent COVID-19. CDR3 protein: CASRPEHDPRSYEQYF. The nucleotide sequence is TGTGCCAGCAGGCCTGAACATGATCCTCGCTCCTACGAGCAGTACTTC.